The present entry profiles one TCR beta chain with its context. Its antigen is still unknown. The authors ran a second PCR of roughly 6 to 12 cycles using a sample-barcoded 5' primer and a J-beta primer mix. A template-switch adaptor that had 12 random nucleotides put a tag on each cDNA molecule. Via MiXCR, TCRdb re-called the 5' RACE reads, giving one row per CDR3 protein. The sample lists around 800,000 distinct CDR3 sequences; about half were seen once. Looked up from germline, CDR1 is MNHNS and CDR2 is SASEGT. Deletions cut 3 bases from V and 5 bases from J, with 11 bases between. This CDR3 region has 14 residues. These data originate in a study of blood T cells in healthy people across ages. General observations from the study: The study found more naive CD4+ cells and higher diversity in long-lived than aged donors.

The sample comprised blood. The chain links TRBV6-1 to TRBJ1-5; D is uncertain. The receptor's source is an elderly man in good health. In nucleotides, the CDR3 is TGTGCCAGCAGTGAGGAAGGGATGGATCAGCCCCAGCATTTT. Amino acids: CASSEEGMDQPQHF.